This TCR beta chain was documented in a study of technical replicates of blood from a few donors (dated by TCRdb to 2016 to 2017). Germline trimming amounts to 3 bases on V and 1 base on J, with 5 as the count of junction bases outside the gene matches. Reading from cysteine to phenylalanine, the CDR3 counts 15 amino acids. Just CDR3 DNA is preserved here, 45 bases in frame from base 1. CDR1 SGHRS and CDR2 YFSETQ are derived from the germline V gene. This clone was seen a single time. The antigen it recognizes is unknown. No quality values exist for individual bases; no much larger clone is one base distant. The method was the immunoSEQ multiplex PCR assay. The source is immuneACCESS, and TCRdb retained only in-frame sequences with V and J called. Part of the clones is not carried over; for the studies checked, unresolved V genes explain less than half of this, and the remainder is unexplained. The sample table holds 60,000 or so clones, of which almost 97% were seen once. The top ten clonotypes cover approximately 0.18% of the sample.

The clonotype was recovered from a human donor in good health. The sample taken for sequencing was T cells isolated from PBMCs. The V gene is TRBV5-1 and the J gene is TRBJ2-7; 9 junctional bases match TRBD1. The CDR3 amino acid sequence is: CASSYLGTGSYEQYF. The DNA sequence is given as TGCGCCAGCAGCTACCTCGGGACAGGGTCCTACGAGCAGTACTTC.